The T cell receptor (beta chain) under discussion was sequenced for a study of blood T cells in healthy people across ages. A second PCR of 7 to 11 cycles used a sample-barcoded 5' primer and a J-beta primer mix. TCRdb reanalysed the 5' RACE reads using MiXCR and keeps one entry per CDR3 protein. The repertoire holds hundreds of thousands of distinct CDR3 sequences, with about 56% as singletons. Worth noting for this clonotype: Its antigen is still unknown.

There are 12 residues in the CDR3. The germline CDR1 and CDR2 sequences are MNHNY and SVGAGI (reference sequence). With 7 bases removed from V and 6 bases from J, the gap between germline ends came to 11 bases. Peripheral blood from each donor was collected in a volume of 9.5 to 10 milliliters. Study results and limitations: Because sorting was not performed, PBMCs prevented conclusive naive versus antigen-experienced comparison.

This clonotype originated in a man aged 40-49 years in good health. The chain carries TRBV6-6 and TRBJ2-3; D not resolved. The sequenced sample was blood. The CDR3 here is CASTYGRDTQYF. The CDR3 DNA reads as TGTGCCAGCACCTATGGTAGGGATACGCAGTATTTT.